The 11 T cell receptor beta chains below all came from one sample that was sequenced in a study of PD-1 and CTLA-4 blockade in melanoma. TCRdb's table, derived via immunoSEQ multiplex PCR, lists solely in-frame clones and lacks some. The sample holds 25,000 to 35,000 clones; less than 90% are singletons and the top ten take over 6.5%. The sequencing used CD8+ T cells from peripheral blood, collected before anti-PD-1 treatment. These receptors came from a human donor with melanoma.

This chain links TRBV30 with TRBJ2-7; 8 bases match TRBD2. CDR1 is GTSNPN, CDR2 SVGIG, per germline (reference sequence). With 5 bases clipped from V and 3 bases from J, the junction kept 6 bases outside the gene matches. The CDR3 is 13 residues long. CDR3 sequence: CAWGFGTSYEQYF. DNA of the CDR3: TGTGCCTGGGGATTTGGGACTAGCTACGAGCAGTACTTC.

The chain has TRBV5-1 and TRBJ1-2, with D maybe TRBD1 (5 bases). This CDR3 contains 12 residues. Germline CDR1 is SGHRS and CDR2 is YFSETQ. Trimming left V 2 bases short and J 3 bases short, with 5 bases between. CDR3 in amino acids: CASSLGDYGYTF. Written as DNA, the CDR3 is TGCGCCAGCAGCTTAGGGGACTATGGCTACACCTTC. Together with reference TRBV5-1 and TRBJ1-2, the CDR3 gives the full variable domain: KAGVTQTPRYLIKTRGQQVTLSCSPISGHRSVSWYQQTPGQGLQFLFEYFSETQRNKGNFPGRFSGRQFSNSRSEMNVSTLELGDSALYLCASSLGDYGYTFGSGTRLTVV.

The gene calls are TRBV7-3 and TRBJ2-3, with D tentatively TRBD1 (5 bases). The ends were cut back, 4 bases at V and 2 bases at J, with 28 bases in the middle. From germline, CDR1 is SGHTA and CDR2 FQGTGA. The CDR3 runs 20 residues. This CDR3 reads CASSSTPLHGQQILTDTQYF. The CDR3 DNA sequence: TGTGCCAGCAGCTCCACACCCCTCCACGGACAACAAATCCTCACAGATACGCAGTATTTT.

The chain employs TRBV6-5 and TRBJ2-7, with 11 bases aligning to TRBD2. CDR1 is MNHEY and CDR2 is SVGAGI in the germline V gene. The CDR3 is 14 residues long. J gave up 5 bases and V 8 bases, and 8 bases lay outside the gene matches. The CDR3 loop reads CASLEPGLADEQYF. In DNA form, the CDR3 reads TGTGCCAGCTTAGAGCCGGGACTAGCGGACGAGCAGTACTTC.

The chain couples TRBV15 to TRBJ2-1, with TRBD2 matching 7 bases. The junction had 12 bases not matched to a gene; V was cut back by 8 bases and J by 8 bases. The length of the CDR3 is 14 residues. CDR1 LNHNV and CDR2 YYDKDF come from the germline V gene (reference sequence). The CDR3 bases are TGTGCCACCCGTCTTAGCGGGTACGGGGATGAGCAGTTCTTC. It encodes CATRLSGYGDEQFF.

The chain uses TRBV5-1 and TRBJ2-5, with D possibly TRBD2 on 5 matching bases. Germline V gene sequence: CDR1 SGHRS, CDR2 YFSETQ. The CDR3 is 13 residues long. The V end was cut by 4 bases, the J end by 4 bases, with 11 bases between. In DNA, the CDR3 is TGCGCCAGCAGCCGGACCGCGGGAGAGACCCAGTACTTC. It specifies CASSRTAGETQYF.

The chain joins TRBV3-1 (or the pseudogene TRBV3-2) to TRBJ2-7; a possible D gene is TRBD1 (7 bases). Deletions cut 4 bases from V and 2 bases from J, with 18 bases between. CDR3 length equals 16 residues. The V gene's germline CDR1 is LGHDT and CDR2 YNNKEL (reference sequence). Here the CDR3 DNA reads TGTGCCAGCAGCCCGGGGGTGGGGACAGTTACCTACGAGCAGTACTTC. Translated, it gives CASSPGVGTVTYEQYF.

The chain links TRBV28 to TRBJ2-1; 14 bases are shared with TRBD2. This CDR3 contains 17 residues. Per the germline V gene, CDR1 is MDHEN and CDR2 is SYDVKM. Trimming at V came to 6 bases and at J to 4 bases, leaving 8 bases not matched to a gene. CDR3 coding DNA: TGTGCCAGCAGCCCACAGGGACTAGCGGGAGTATACAATGAGCAGTTCTTC. This encodes CASSPQGLAGVYNEQFF. Combining the CDR3 with reference TRBV28 and TRBJ2-1 gives the whole variable domain DVKVTQSSRYLVKRTGEKVFLECVQDMDHENMFWYRQDPGLGLRLIYFSYDVKMKEKGDIPEGYSVSREKKERFSLILESASTNQTSMYLCASSPQGLAGVYNEQFFGPGTRLTVL.

CDR3 sequence: CASSFGTVQETQYF. CDR3 sequence (DNA): TGTGCCAGCAGCTTTGGGACAGTCCAAGAGACCCAGTACTTC. V gene TRBV5-5 combines with J gene TRBJ2-5, with 7 positions matching TRBD1. The CDR3 has 14 amino acids. In germline, CDR1 is SGHKS, CDR2 YYEKEE (reference sequence). The ends lost 2 bases at V and 1 base at J; junction bases unmatched: 2.

The V gene is TRBV27, the J gene TRBJ1-1; 7 bases line up with TRBD1. Germline values: CDR1 MNHEY, CDR2 SMNVEV (reference sequence). The CDR3 covers 15 residues. V lost 6 bases, J lost 0 bases, and 7 bases stayed unmatched. CDR3 residues: CASRPTGKLNTEAFF. As DNA, the CDR3 is TGTGCCAGCAGGCCGACAGGGAAACTGAACACTGAAGCTTTCTTT.

The chain couples TRBV24-1 to TRBJ2-2, with TRBD2 matching over 7 bases. Germline V lookup: CDR1 KGHDR, CDR2 SFDVKD. This CDR3 comprises 14 residues. V shed 2 bases, J shed 6 bases, and the junction held 2 bases outside the gene matches. CDR3 bases: TGTGCCACCAGTGATTGGGAGGGATCCGGGGAGCTGTTTTTT. Protein sequence: CATSDWEGSGELFF.